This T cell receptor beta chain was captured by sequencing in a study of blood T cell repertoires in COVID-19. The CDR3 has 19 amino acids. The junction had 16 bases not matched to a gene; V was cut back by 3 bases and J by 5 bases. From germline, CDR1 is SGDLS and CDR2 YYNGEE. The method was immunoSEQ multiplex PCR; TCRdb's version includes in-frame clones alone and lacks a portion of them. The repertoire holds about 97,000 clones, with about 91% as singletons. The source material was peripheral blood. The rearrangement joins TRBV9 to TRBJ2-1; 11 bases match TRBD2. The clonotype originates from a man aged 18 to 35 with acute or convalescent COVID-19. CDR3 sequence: CASSARQSSSGRFHNEQFF. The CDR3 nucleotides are TGTGCCAGCAGCGCACGTCAGAGTTCTAGCGGGAGGTTCCACAATGAGCAGTTCTTC.